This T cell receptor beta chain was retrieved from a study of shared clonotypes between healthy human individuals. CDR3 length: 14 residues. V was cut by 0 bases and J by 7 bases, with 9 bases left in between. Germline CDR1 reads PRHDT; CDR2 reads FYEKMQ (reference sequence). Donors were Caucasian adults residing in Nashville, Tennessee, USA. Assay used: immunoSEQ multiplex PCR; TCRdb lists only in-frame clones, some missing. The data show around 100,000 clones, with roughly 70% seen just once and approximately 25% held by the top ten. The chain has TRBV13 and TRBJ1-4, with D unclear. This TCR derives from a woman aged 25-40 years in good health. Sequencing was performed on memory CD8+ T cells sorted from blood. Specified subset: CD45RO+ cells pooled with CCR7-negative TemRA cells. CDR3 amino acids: CASSLGLGSEKLFF. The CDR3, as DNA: TGTGCCAGCAGCTTAGGGTTGGGGAGTGAAAAACTGTTTTTT.